A selection of T cell receptor beta chains follows, all from one sample in a study of T cells in Graves' hyperthyroidism and ophthalmopathy. TCRdb reanalysed the multiplex PCR reads using MiXCR and keeps one entry per CDR3 protein. Of 550,000 to 800,000 distinct CDR3 sequences detected, 15% to 20% appear once; the ten largest clones hold about 16%. The sequencing input was blood. The receptors stem from a man in his fifties with Graves' hyperthyroidism. Each CDR3 is given with its conserved first and last residue. D genes are given only for firm matches.

d_call v_call cdr3_aa
- TRBV19 CASSIAWGGGEQFF
- TRBV20-1 CSAREVGAVNIQYF
- TRBV29-1 CSVEDTKAGPTYEQYF
- TRBV28 CASSLSSDEKLFF
TRBD1 TRBV28 CASSTGTGSDTQYF
- TRBV29-1 CSVEDLRRRASGNEQFF
TRBD1 TRBV12-3/TRBV12-4 CASTHPRFNRGRLGYTF
TRBD2 TRBV7-3 CASSLTTSAGELFF
- TRBV24-1 CATSDTRTSSGANVLTF
- TRBV28 CASSLTAVTYEQYF
- TRBV13 CASSLRTRANSPLHF
- TRBV28 CASSFQTAGLPYEQFF
- TRBV9 CASSVGSGTGNTIYF
- TRBV5-1 CASSSGTVLNEQFF
TRBD2 TRBV13 CASSSPGLAGPEQYF
- TRBV20-1 CSAGNQPQHF
TRBD2 TRBV7-9 CASSWDYEQYF
TRBD1 TRBV12-3/TRBV12-4 CASSGRTGGTEAFF
- TRBV29-1 CSVADGVETQYF
- TRBV5-6 CASSWGTHGTGELFF
TRBD1 TRBV28 CASGDRLNTEAFF
- TRBV27 CASSTLGYGYTF
- TRBV11-2 CASSPRRSANTGELFF
- TRBV7-3 CASSHDPGRGYTF
- TRBV28 CASSSPTAPNTEAFF
- TRBV7-2 CASSPQGHPQHF
- TRBV3-1 CASSQDFNSYEQYF
TRBD2 TRBV30 CAWSAAGLAVPGELFF
- TRBV28 CASSFTGKYTGAFF
TRBD2 TRBV20-1 CSARGGGLAVYEQYF
TRBD2 TRBV30 CAWKRLAGILGNEQFF
- TRBV18 CASSPEDPLPQSSYNEQFF
- TRBV4-2 CASSQDLEQGPQPQHF
- TRBV4-1 CASSQVGRNYEQYF
- TRBV30 CAWSALVGINQPQHF
- TRBV6-2/TRBV6-3 CASSYTDYAMYNEQFF
- TRBV19 CASSILSRDGYTF
TRBD2 TRBV2 CASSEMAGGPGNGELFF
- TRBV25-1 CASSDSANEQYF
- TRBV5-1 CASSSLGADTQYF
- TRBV7-6 CASSIDSIYEQYF
- TRBV3-1 CVSSQDWAGINNEQFF
- TRBV11-2 CASSSGLSNTIYF
TRBD1 TRBV28 CASREIEGAQWEKLFF
- TRBV28 CASSGLEGEFQETQYF
- TRBV27 CASSRLTSGVGELFF
- TRBV7-9 CASSLEQRHYEQYF